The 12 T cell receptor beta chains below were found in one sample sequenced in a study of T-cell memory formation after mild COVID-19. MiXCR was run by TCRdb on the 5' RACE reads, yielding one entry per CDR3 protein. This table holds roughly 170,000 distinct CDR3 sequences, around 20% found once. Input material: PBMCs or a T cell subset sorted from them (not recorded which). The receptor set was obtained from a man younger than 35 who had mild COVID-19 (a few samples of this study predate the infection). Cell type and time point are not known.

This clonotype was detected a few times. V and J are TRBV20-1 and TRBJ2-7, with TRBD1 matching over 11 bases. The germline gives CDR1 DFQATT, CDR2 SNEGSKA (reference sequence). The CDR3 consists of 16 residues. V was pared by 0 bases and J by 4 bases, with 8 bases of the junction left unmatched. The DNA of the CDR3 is TGCAGTGCTAGAGATACTAGGACAGGGGGCGGGTACGAGCAGTACGTC. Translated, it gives CSARDTRTGGGYEQYV.

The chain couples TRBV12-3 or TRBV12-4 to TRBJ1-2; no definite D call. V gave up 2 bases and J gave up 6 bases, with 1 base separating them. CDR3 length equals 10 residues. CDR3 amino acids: CASSLNGYTF. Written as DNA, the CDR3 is TGTGCCAGCAGTTTAAATGGCTACACCTTC.

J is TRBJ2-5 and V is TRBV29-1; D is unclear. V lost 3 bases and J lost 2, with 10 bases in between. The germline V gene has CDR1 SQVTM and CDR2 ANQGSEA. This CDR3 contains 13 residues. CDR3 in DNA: TGCAGCGTTGACCGGGCAATTCAAGAGACCCAGTACTTC. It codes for CSVDRAIQETQYF.

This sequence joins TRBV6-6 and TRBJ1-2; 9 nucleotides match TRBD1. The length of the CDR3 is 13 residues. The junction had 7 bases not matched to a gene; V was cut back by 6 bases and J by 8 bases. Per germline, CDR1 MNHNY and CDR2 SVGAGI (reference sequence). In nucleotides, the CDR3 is TGTGCCAGCAGCCAACAGGGGGCGAGGGGCTACACCTTC. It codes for CASSQQGARGYTF.

CDR3 in amino acids: CSASSRANTEAFF. The CDR3 DNA sequence: TGCAGTGCTAGTAGTCGGGCGAACACTGAAGCTTTCTTT. The V call is TRBV20-1, the J call TRBJ1-1; D call uncertain. Germline lookup yields CDR1 DFQATT and CDR2 SNEGSKA (reference sequence). The CDR3 has 13 residues. V dropped 3 bases and J dropped 1 base, with 9 bases sitting between them.

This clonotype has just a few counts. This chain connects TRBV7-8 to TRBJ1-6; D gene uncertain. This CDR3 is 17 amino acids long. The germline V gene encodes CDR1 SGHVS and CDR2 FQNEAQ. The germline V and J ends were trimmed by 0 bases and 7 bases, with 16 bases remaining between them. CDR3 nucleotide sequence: TGTGCCAGCAGCTTAGCCACACGAAGAGTAGCCAATTCACCCCTCCACTTT. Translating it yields CASSLATRRVANSPLHF.

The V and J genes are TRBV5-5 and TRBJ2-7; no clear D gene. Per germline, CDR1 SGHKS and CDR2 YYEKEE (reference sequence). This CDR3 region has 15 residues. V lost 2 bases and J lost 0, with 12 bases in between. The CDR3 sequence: CASSLFPRTSYEQYV. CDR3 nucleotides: TGTGCCAGCAGCTTATTCCCCCGGACCTCCTACGAGCAGTACGTC.

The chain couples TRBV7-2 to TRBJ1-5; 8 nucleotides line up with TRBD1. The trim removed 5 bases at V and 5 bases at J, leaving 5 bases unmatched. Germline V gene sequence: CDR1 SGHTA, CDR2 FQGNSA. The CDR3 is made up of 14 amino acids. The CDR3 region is CASSLDRGHQPQHF. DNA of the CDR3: TGTGCCAGCAGCCTCGACAGGGGCCATCAGCCCCAGCATTTT. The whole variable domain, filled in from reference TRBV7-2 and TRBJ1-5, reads GAGVSQSPSNKVTEKGKDVELRCDPISGHTALYWYRQSLGQGLEFLIYFQGNSAPDKSGLPSDRFSAERTGGSVSTLTIQRTQQEDSAVYLCASSLDRGHQPQHFGDGTRLSIL.

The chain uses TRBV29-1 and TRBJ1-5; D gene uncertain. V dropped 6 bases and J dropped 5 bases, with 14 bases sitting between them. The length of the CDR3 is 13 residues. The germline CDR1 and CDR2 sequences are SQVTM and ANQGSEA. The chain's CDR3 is CSVRINLDQPQHF. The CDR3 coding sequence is TGCAGCGTCCGAATAAACCTGGATCAGCCCCAGCATTTT.

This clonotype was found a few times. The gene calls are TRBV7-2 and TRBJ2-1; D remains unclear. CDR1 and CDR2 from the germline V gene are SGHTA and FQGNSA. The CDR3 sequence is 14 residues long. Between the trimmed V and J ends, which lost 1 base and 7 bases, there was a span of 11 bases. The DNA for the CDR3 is TGTGCCAGCAGCTTAGGCCCGACTTGGAATGAGCAGTTCTTC. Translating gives CASSLGPTWNEQFF. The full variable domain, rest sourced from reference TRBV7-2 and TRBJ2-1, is GAGVSQSPSNKVTEKGKDVELRCDPISGHTALYWYRQSLGQGLEFLIYFQGNSAPDKSGLPSDRFSAERTGGSVSTLTIQRTQQEDSAVYLCASSLGPTWNEQFFGPGTRLTVL.

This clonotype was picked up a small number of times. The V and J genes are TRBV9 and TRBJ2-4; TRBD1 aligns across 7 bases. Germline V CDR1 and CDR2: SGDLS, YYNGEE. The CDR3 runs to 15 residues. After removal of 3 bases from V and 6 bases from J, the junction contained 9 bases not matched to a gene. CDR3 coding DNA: TGTGCCAGCAGCGCCTTAGGGGGCGCGGGAAACATTCAGTACTTC. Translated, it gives CASSALGGAGNIQYF.

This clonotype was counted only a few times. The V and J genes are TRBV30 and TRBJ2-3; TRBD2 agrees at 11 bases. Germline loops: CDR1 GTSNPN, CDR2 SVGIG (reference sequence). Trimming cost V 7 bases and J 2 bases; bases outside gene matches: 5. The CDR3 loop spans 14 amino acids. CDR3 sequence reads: CASPGLADTDTQYF. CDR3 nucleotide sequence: TGTGCCTCTCCGGGACTAGCGGACACAGATACGCAGTATTTT.